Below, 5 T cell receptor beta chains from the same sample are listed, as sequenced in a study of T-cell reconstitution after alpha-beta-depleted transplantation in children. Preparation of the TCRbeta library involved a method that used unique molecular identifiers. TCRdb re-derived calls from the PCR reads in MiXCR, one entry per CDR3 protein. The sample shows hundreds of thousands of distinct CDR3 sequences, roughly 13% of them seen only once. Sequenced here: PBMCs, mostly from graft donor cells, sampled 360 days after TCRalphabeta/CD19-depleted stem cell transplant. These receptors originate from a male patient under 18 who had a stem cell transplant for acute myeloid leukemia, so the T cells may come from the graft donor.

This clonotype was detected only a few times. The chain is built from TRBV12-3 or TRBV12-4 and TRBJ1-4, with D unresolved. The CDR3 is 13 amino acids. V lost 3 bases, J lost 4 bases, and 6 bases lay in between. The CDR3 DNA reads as TGTGCCAGCAGTTTCGGCCTTAATGAAAAACTGTTTTTT. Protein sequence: CASSFGLNEKLFF.

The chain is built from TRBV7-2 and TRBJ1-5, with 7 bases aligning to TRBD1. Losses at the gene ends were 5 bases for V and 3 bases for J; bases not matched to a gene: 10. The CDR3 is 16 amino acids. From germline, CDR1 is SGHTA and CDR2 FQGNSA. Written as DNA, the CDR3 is TGTGCCAGCAGCCCAGAAACAGGGGCTGCCAATCAGCCCCAGCATTTT. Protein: CASSPETGAANQPQHF.

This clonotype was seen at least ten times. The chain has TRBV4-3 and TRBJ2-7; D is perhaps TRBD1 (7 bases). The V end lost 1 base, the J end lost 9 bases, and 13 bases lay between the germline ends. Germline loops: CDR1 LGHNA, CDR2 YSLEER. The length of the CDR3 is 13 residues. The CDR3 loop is CASSQGRGQVQYF. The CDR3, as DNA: TGCGCCAGCAGCCAAGGGAGGGGGCAGGTGCAGTACTTC.

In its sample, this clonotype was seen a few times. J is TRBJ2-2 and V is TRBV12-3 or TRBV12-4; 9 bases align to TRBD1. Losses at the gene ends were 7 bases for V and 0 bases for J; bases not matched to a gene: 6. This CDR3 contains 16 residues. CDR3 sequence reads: CASTFRQGANTGELFF. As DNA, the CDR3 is TGTGCCAGCACCTTTCGACAGGGGGCGAACACCGGGGAGCTGTTTTTT.

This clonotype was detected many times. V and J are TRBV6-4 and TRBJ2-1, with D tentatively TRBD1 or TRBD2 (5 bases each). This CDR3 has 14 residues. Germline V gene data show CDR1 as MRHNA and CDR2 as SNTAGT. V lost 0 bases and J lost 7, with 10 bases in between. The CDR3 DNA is TGTGCCAGCAGTGACTCCGGGGCCAAGAATGAGCAGTTCTTC. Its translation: CASSDSGAKNEQFF.